This TCR beta chain was found in a study of T-cell memory formation after mild COVID-19. Study observations and caveats: Pre-infection memory already had some responding clones, implying cross-reactive memory joined.

CDR1 is MDHEN, CDR2 SYDVKM, per germline. The CDR3 has 16 residues. The V segment lost 4 bases and the J segment 3 bases; nucleotides outside the gene matches: 7. One entry per CDR3 protein results from TCRdb running MiXCR on the 5' RACE reads. The sample has 360,000 or so distinct CDR3 sequences; 25% to 30% are singletons. Concerning this clonotype itself: Its antigen is unidentified.

Sequencing was carried out using PBMCs or a T cell subset sorted from them (not recorded which). This receptor was taken from an adult woman who had mild COVID-19 (a few samples of this study predate the infection). Cell type and time point are not known. This chain links TRBV28 with TRBJ2-1, with 9 bases matching TRBD2. The CDR3 loop reads CASSSRLAENYNEQFF. The DNA of the CDR3 is TGTGCCAGCAGTTCCCGACTAGCGGAGAACTACAATGAGCAGTTCTTC.